Below are 18 T cell receptor beta chains sequenced from a single sample in a study of OX40 agonist ivuxolimab in advanced cancers. The table came from immunoSEQ multiplex PCR; TCRdb's copy has only in-frame clones and leaves some out. The sample lists 29,000 or so clones, approximately 91% seen once, with over 9% in the top ten. The sequences come from CD4+ or CD8+ T cells sorted from blood, collected in a trial of the OX40 agonist ivuxolimab. The receptors shown here come from an adult with an advanced solid tumor such as melanoma, head and neck, liver or kidney cancer.

The V gene is TRBV9, the J gene TRBJ2-1; D might be TRBD1 or TRBD2, each matching 5 bases. Per germline, CDR1 SGDLS and CDR2 YYNGEE. V dropped 0 bases and J dropped 2 bases, with 12 bases sitting between them. The CDR3 covers 16 residues. CDR3 sequence reads: CASSVEGVATYNEQFF. The CDR3 bases are TGTGCCAGCAGCGTAGAAGGGGTAGCGACCTACAATGAGCAGTTCTTC. Filled out from reference TRBV9 and TRBJ2-1, the complete variable domain reads DSGVTQTPKHLITATGQRVTLRCSPRSGDLSVYWYQQSLDQGLQFLIQYYNGEERAKGNILERFSAQQFPDLHSELNLSSLELGDSALYFCASSVEGVATYNEQFFGPGTRLTVL.

The V call is TRBV15, the J call TRBJ2-7; 7 nucleotides match TRBD1. Germline V CDR1 and CDR2: LNHNV, YYDKDF (reference sequence). The CDR3 contains 13 residues. V shed 8 bases, J shed 3 bases, and the junction held 7 bases outside the gene matches. The CDR3 loop is CATGIDRDYEQYF. The DNA of the CDR3 is TGTGCCACCGGGATTGACAGGGACTACGAGCAGTACTTC.

The CDR3 DNA reads TGTGCCAGCAGAGCAGCGGGGGCCTACACCGGGGAGCTGTTTTTT. Translation: CASRAAGAYTGELFF. The chain links TRBV27 to TRBJ2-2, with 8 bases that match TRBD2. The CDR3 contains 15 residues. V gave up 6 bases and J gave up 3 bases; unmatched junction bases: 6. Germline V gives CDR1 MNHEY, CDR2 SMNVEV (reference sequence).

The chain is built from TRBV21-1 and TRBJ2-5; the table gives TRBD1 as D, unverified against the DNA. TRBV21-1 has pseudogene status. The CDR3 is 18 amino acids. The CDR3 protein is CASSKFLLGQGVWETQYF. The CDR3 DNA reads as TGTGCCAGCAGCAAATTCCTGCTGGGACAGGGGGTATGGGAGACCCAGTACTTC.

CDR3 amino acids: CASSQGQVSYEQYF. CDR3 nucleotides: TGCGCCAGCAGCCAGGGACAGGTCTCCTACGAGCAGTACTTC. The chain employs TRBV4-3 and TRBJ2-7; TRBD1 aligns across 8 bases. From germline, CDR1 is LGHNA and CDR2 YSLEER. V shed 3 bases and J 0 bases; nucleotides not matched to a gene: 1. The CDR3 has 14 residues.

The chain recombines TRBV27 with TRBJ2-7; 10 bases line up with TRBD2. The CDR3 contains 15 residues. J gave up 3 bases and V 5 bases, and 7 bases lay outside the gene matches. The V gene's germline CDR1 is MNHEY and CDR2 SMNVEV (reference sequence). The CDR3 region is CASSLAGVGLYEQYF. The CDR3 bases are TGTGCCAGCAGTCTAGCGGGAGTGGGTCTCTACGAGCAGTACTTC.

This sequence joins TRBV11-2 and TRBJ1-4, with a possible D match to TRBD1 (5 bases). The CDR3 consists of 13 residues. The V end was cut by 3 bases, the J end by 11 bases, with 13 bases between. Per germline, CDR1 SGHAT and CDR2 FQNNGV. CDR3 protein: CASSFQGGRKLFF. CDR3 DNA: TGTGCCAGCAGCTTTCAGGGAGGTCGGAAACTGTTTTTT.

CDR3 sequence reads: CASTPDYTEAFF. In nucleotides, the CDR3 is TGTGCCAGTACCCCAGACTACACTGAAGCTTTCTTT. This rearrangement joins TRBV21-1 to TRBJ1-1. TRBV21-1 is recorded as a pseudogene. This CDR3 has 12 amino acids.

The rearrangement joins TRBV5-4 to TRBJ2-1, with no clear D. Between the trimmed V and J ends, which lost 1 base and 7 bases, there was a span of 9 bases. Germline values: CDR1 SGHNT, CDR2 YYREEE (reference sequence). The length of the CDR3 is 13 residues. The CDR3 loop reads CASSLKVENEQFF. Written as DNA, the CDR3 is TGTGCCAGCAGCTTGAAAGTGGAAAATGAGCAGTTCTTC.

In this sample, this clone turned up a few times. This sequence joins TRBV27 and TRBJ2-7; 9 positions agree with TRBD1. Germline V gene sequence: CDR1 MNHEY, CDR2 SMNVEV (reference sequence). V trimming: 5 bases; J trimming: 3 bases; junction bases outside the gene matches: 14. The CDR3 totals 17 residues. The DNA for the CDR3 is TGTGCCAGCAGTAATCCTTCCGGGACAGGGTTTGGCTACGAGCAGTACTTC. Translation gives CASSNPSGTGFGYEQYF.

The chain has TRBV4-2 and TRBJ2-2; 7 bases are shared with TRBD1. The germline gives CDR1 LGHNA, CDR2 YNFKEQ. This CDR3 has 20 residues. With V trimmed by 1 base and J by 5 bases, 19 bases remained unmatched. The CDR3 sequence: CASSQGVEDYRGEETGELFF. CDR3 nucleotides: TGTGCCAGCAGCCAAGGGGTCGAGGATTACAGGGGTGAGGAGACCGGGGAGCTGTTTTTT.

This clone is labeled as medium-sized. V and J are TRBV5-5 and TRBJ2-1; TRBD1 matches 10 bases. CDR3 length: 16 amino acids. J was trimmed by 3 bases and V by 1 base; bases with no gene match: 4. Per the germline V gene, CDR1 is SGHKS and CDR2 is YYEKEE (reference sequence). CDR3 sequence reads: CASSLPTGGVYNEQFF. CDR3 sequence (DNA): TGTGCCAGCAGCTTGCCGACAGGGGGCGTCTACAATGAGCAGTTCTTC.

J is TRBJ2-1 and V is TRBV4-1, with D hard to call. V dropped 4 bases and J dropped 1 base, with 11 bases sitting between them. Germline V gene data show CDR1 as MGHRA and CDR2 as YSYEKL. The CDR3 is 15 amino acids. This CDR3 is CASSRVGSSYNEQFF. As DNA, the CDR3 is TGCGCCAGCAGCCGGGTAGGGTCTTCCTACAATGAGCAGTTCTTC.

This chain connects TRBV6-6 to TRBJ2-1; the D is unclear. The V gene lost 6 bases and the J gene lost 4 bases, with 7 bases spanning the gap. The CDR3 sequence is 12 residues long. Germline lookup yields CDR1 MNHNY and CDR2 SVGAGI (reference sequence). The CDR3 protein is CASSPLYNEQFF. CDR3 DNA: TGTGCCAGCAGCCCCCTTTACAATGAGCAGTTCTTC.

This rearrangement joins TRBV5-4 to TRBJ2-2; TRBD2 is a possible D gene (6 bases). There are 18 residues in the CDR3. V lost 1 base, J lost 0 bases, and 16 bases lay in between. Germline-derived CDR1 and CDR2 are SGHNT and YYREEE (reference sequence). CDR3 residues: CASSLYRGGRANTGELFF. CDR3 coding DNA: TGTGCCAGCAGCTTGTATCGGGGAGGACGCGCGAACACCGGGGAGCTGTTTTTT.

The chain joins TRBV5-6 to TRBJ1-1, with D tentatively TRBD1 (5 bases). The length of the CDR3 is 15 residues. Trimming left V 2 bases short and J 2 bases short, with 13 bases between. Germline V gene sequence: CDR1 SGHDT, CDR2 YYEEEE. The DNA for the CDR3 is TGTGCCAGCAGCTTATGGGCAGGGCCAAACACTGAAGCTTTCTTT. Its translation: CASSLWAGPNTEAFF.

CDR3 sequence (DNA): TGTGCCAGCAGCGTAGGACTACCAACTTACACCGGGGAGCTGTTTTTT. This encodes CASSVGLPTYTGELFF. J is TRBJ2-2 and V is TRBV9, with a weak D call TRBD2 (5 bases). Germline V CDR1 and CDR2: SGDLS, YYNGEE. V lost 0 bases and J 3 bases, leaving 12 bases between the germline ends. This CDR3 contains 16 residues. Full variable domain (outside the CDR3, taken from reference TRBV9 and TRBJ2-2): DSGVTQTPKHLITATGQRVTLRCSPRSGDLSVYWYQQSLDQGLQFLIQYYNGEERAKGNILERFSAQQFPDLHSELNLSSLELGDSALYFCASSVGLPTYTGELFFGEGSRLTVL.

This sequence joins TRBV5-1 and TRBJ2-3; TRBD2 agrees at 13 bases. V gave up 4 bases and J gave up 4 bases; unmatched junction bases: 3. This CDR3 has 15 amino acids. CDR1 is SGHRS and CDR2 is YFSETQ in the germline V gene. The CDR3 is CASSQLAGGPDTQYF. Here the CDR3 DNA reads TGCGCCAGCAGCCAACTAGCGGGAGGGCCAGATACGCAGTATTTT.